These T cell receptor beta chains were read from a single sample in a study of CD8 T cells in ankylosing spondylitis. TCRdb re-called the 5' RACE reads through MiXCR, storing one row per CDR3 protein. The sample records roughly 250,000 distinct CDR3 sequences, about 10% being singletons. What was sequenced was blood, either unsorted or a sorted T cell fraction (not recorded which). The origin of the receptors is a male donor with ankylosing spondylitis or in good health (not recorded which). Both conserved end residues are part of each CDR3. D genes are given only for firm matches. The size field is filled for only some rows; it gives once, few, many or a size class.

clone_size: many; d_call: TRBD2; j_call: TRBJ2-5; v_call: TRBV7-2; cdr3_aa: CASSPRGLAGRQETQYF; cdr3_nt: TGTGCCAGCAGCCCTCGTGGACTAGCGGGGAGGCAAGAGACCCAGTACTTC
clone_size: many; d_call: NA; j_call: TRBJ2-2; v_call: TRBV6-1; cdr3_aa: CASRSEGNTGELFF; cdr3_nt: TGTGCCAGCAGGTCTGAGGGTAACACCGGGGAGCTGTTTTTT
clone_size: many; d_call: NA; j_call: TRBJ2-5; v_call: TRBV5-1; cdr3_aa: CASSSRMKETQYF; cdr3_nt: TGCGCCAGCAGCTCGCGGATGAAAGAGACCCAGTACTTC
clone_size: few; d_call: NA; j_call: TRBJ2-1; v_call: TRBV7-8; cdr3_aa: CASSLRSGFNEQFF; cdr3_nt: TGTGCCAGCAGCTTAAGGTCCGGATTTAATGAGCAGTTCTTC
clone_size: many; d_call: TRBD2; j_call: TRBJ2-2; v_call: TRBV9; cdr3_aa: CASSVWTSGSLDTGELFF; cdr3_nt: TGTGCCAGCAGCGTATGGACTAGCGGGAGCTTGGACACCGGGGAGCTGTTTTTT
clone_size: many; d_call: NA; j_call: TRBJ2-5; v_call: TRBV20-1; cdr3_aa: CSARPTSGPQETQYF; cdr3_nt: TGCAGTGCCCGCCCTACTAGTGGTCCCCAAGAGACCCAGTACTTC
clone_size: many; d_call: NA; j_call: TRBJ2-2; v_call: TRBV3-1; cdr3_aa: CASSQDTGELFF; cdr3_nt: TGTGCCAGCAGCCAAGATACCGGGGAGCTGTTTTTT
clone_size: NA; d_call: NA; j_call: TRBJ1-2; v_call: TRBV3-1; cdr3_aa: CASSQEGRAQGYTF; cdr3_nt: TGTGCCAGCAGCCAAGAAGGCAGGGCTCAAGGCTACACCTTC
clone_size: once; d_call: TRBD2; j_call: TRBJ2-3; v_call: TRBV6-4; cdr3_aa: CASSASGGASDTQYF; cdr3_nt: TGTGCCAGCAGTGCTAGCGGGGGGGCCTCAGATACGCAGTATTTT
clone_size: many; d_call: NA; j_call: TRBJ2-1; v_call: TRBV5-1; cdr3_aa: CASSLGALSSYNEQFF; cdr3_nt: TGCGCCAGCAGCTTAGGGGCCCTTAGCTCCTACAATGAGCAGTTCTTC
clone_size: NA; d_call: NA; j_call: TRBJ2-7; v_call: TRBV10-3; cdr3_aa: CAISESGGRLEQYF; cdr3_nt: TGTGCCATCAGTGAGTCCGGGGGCAGGCTGGAGCAGTACTTC
clone_size: many; d_call: NA; j_call: TRBJ1-1; v_call: TRBV5-1; cdr3_aa: CASSLEGGNTEAFF; cdr3_nt: TGCGCCAGCAGCTTGGAGGGCGGGAACACTGAAGCTTTCTTT
clone_size: many; d_call: NA; j_call: TRBJ1-2; v_call: TRBV5-1; cdr3_aa: CASSRPGDGYTF; cdr3_nt: TGCGCCAGCAGCCGGCCGGGGGATGGCTACACCTTC
clone_size: few; d_call: TRBD1; j_call: TRBJ1-5; v_call: TRBV12-3/TRBV12-4; cdr3_aa: CASSSWPKDRGWSNQPQHF; cdr3_nt: TGTGCCAGCAGTTCATGGCCCAAGGACAGGGGTTGGAGCAATCAGCCCCAGCATTTT
clone_size: few; d_call: NA; j_call: TRBJ2-7; v_call: TRBV7-9; cdr3_aa: CASSFELRGEQYF; cdr3_nt: TGTGCCAGCAGCTTCGAATTAAGGGGCGAGCAGTACTTC
clone_size: many; d_call: NA; j_call: TRBJ2-2; v_call: TRBV6-6; cdr3_aa: CASNLKGGGELFF; cdr3_nt: TGTGCCAGCAACCTAAAGGGGGGCGGGGAGCTGTTTTTT
clone_size: few; d_call: NA; j_call: TRBJ1-1; v_call: TRBV30; cdr3_aa: CAWNQRGNAFF; cdr3_nt: TGTGCCTGGAACCAGAGGGGGAACGCTTTCTTT
clone_size: many; d_call: TRBD2; j_call: TRBJ2-7; v_call: TRBV29-1; cdr3_aa: CRSAGVPFSYEQYF; cdr3_nt: TGCAGGTCTGCGGGGGTCCCCTTCTCCTACGAGCAGTACTTC
clone_size: many; d_call: NA; j_call: TRBJ2-3; v_call: TRBV3-1; cdr3_aa: CASSQDWGSTRTGTQYF; cdr3_nt: TGTGCCAGCAGCCAAGATTGGGGGAGTACACGGACCGGTACGCAGTATTTT
clone_size: NA; d_call: NA; j_call: TRBJ1-1; v_call: TRBV10-3; cdr3_aa: CAISESVQGNTEAFF; cdr3_nt: TGTGCCATCAGTGAGTCTGTACAGGGGAACACTGAAGCTTTCTTT
clone_size: many; d_call: NA; j_call: TRBJ1-1; v_call: TRBV20-1; cdr3_aa: CSARQFGTTEAFF; cdr3_nt: TGCAGTGCTAGACAGTTTGGGACCACTGAAGCTTTCTTT
clone_size: many; d_call: NA; j_call: TRBJ2-1; v_call: TRBV5-1; cdr3_aa: CASSLGPQGINEQFF; cdr3_nt: TGCGCCAGCAGCTTGGGTCCGCAGGGTATCAATGAGCAGTTCTTC
clone_size: many; d_call: TRBD1; j_call: TRBJ1-1; v_call: TRBV5-1; cdr3_aa: CASSAGQGRTEAFF; cdr3_nt: TGCGCCAGCAGCGCCGGACAGGGGAGGACTGAAGCTTTCTTT
clone_size: NA; d_call: NA; j_call: TRBJ2-3; v_call: TRBV29-1; cdr3_aa: CSVEVGSYGSDTQYF; cdr3_nt: TGCAGCGTTGAAGTGGGATCCTACGGGTCAGATACGCAGTATTTT
clone_size: NA; d_call: NA; j_call: TRBJ2-1; v_call: TRBV20-1; cdr3_aa: CSARVRGAGDEQFF; cdr3_nt: TGCAGTGCTAGAGTGAGGGGGGCGGGCGATGAGCAGTTCTTC
clone_size: many; d_call: NA; j_call: TRBJ1-1; v_call: TRBV5-5; cdr3_aa: CASSFNRNTEAFF; cdr3_nt: TGTGCCAGCAGCTTTAACAGGAACACTGAAGCTTTCTTT
clone_size: many; d_call: TRBD2; j_call: TRBJ2-1; v_call: TRBV12-3/TRBV12-4; cdr3_aa: CASSRGGEQFF; cdr3_nt: TGTGCCAGCAGTCGCGGGGGGGAGCAGTTCTTC
clone_size: many; d_call: NA; j_call: TRBJ2-3; v_call: TRBV5-4; cdr3_aa: CASSLMDTQYF; cdr3_nt: TGTGCCAGCAGCTTGATGGATACGCAGTATTTT
clone_size: many; d_call: NA; j_call: TRBJ1-1; v_call: TRBV20-1; cdr3_aa: CSARVPGGMRSEAFF; cdr3_nt: TGCAGTGCTAGAGTGCCGGGGGGAATGAGGTCTGAAGCTTTCTTT
clone_size: many; d_call: NA; j_call: TRBJ2-1; v_call: TRBV5-1; cdr3_aa: CASSLIATLRPYNEQFF; cdr3_nt: TGCGCCAGCAGCTTGATAGCTACCCTGAGGCCCTACAATGAGCAGTTCTTC
clone_size: few; d_call: TRBD2; j_call: TRBJ2-7; v_call: TRBV10-3; cdr3_aa: CAISGPTASGTSGSRYEQYF; cdr3_nt: TGTGCCATCAGTGGGCCAACTGCCTCCGGGACTAGCGGGAGTAGATACGAGCAGTACTTC
clone_size: few; d_call: NA; j_call: TRBJ1-5; v_call: TRBV12-3/TRBV12-4; cdr3_aa: CASSRRGPRTDSNQPQHF; cdr3_nt: TGTGCCAGCAGTCGTAGGGGACCGCGAACCGATAGCAATCAGCCCCAGCATTTT
clone_size: many; d_call: TRBD2; j_call: TRBJ2-5; v_call: TRBV7-8; cdr3_aa: CASSVSGVARETQYF; cdr3_nt: TGTGCCAGCAGCGTTAGCGGGGTGGCACGGGAGACCCAGTACTTC
clone_size: many; d_call: TRBD1; j_call: TRBJ2-3; v_call: TRBV6-2/TRBV6-3; cdr3_aa: CASSRIRTGVASDTQYF; cdr3_nt: TGTGCCAGCAGCCGGATTCGGACAGGGGTCGCCTCCGATACGCAGTATTTT
clone_size: many; d_call: NA; j_call: TRBJ2-7; v_call: TRBV5-1; cdr3_aa: CASSLAKGNEQYF; cdr3_nt: TGCGCCAGCAGCTTGGCCAAGGGTAACGAGCAGTACTTC
clone_size: many; d_call: TRBD2; j_call: TRBJ2-5; v_call: TRBV11-1; cdr3_aa: CASSLAGTSETQYF; cdr3_nt: TGTGCCAGCAGCTTAGCGGGGACTAGCGAGACCCAGTACTTC
clone_size: many; d_call: TRBD2; j_call: TRBJ2-4; v_call: TRBV5-1; cdr3_aa: CASSLEGAGGLAKNIQYF; cdr3_nt: TGCGCCAGCAGCTTGGAGGGTGCGGGAGGACTAGCCAAAAACATTCAGTACTTC
clone_size: many; d_call: NA; j_call: TRBJ2-2; v_call: TRBV12-3/TRBV12-4; cdr3_aa: CASSSQGQWELFF; cdr3_nt: TGTGCCAGCAGTTCTCAGGGGCAGTGGGAGCTGTTTTTT
clone_size: many; d_call: TRBD2; j_call: TRBJ2-1; v_call: TRBV20-1; cdr3_aa: CSARSASGSLNEQFF; cdr3_nt: TGCAGTGCTAGGTCGGCTAGCGGGAGCCTCAATGAGCAGTTCTTC
clone_size: many; d_call: TRBD1; j_call: TRBJ1-2; v_call: TRBV7-2; cdr3_aa: CASSLDRGNYGYTF; cdr3_nt: TGTGCCAGCAGCTTAGACAGGGGAAACTATGGCTACACCTTC
clone_size: few; d_call: TRBD2; j_call: TRBJ2-7; v_call: TRBV20-1; cdr3_aa: CSAGDVAGAYEQYF; cdr3_nt: TGCAGTGCTGGGGACGTAGCGGGGGCCTACGAGCAGTACTTC
clone_size: many; d_call: NA; j_call: TRBJ1-2; v_call: TRBV10-3; cdr3_aa: CAISDMGISGYTF; cdr3_nt: TGTGCCATCAGTGATATGGGGATTTCGGGCTACACCTTC
clone_size: few; d_call: NA; j_call: TRBJ2-3; v_call: TRBV20-1; cdr3_aa: CSADLVAGSGVGTDTQYF; cdr3_nt: TGCAGTGCTGACCTAGTGGCGGGGAGTGGGGTTGGCACAGATACGCAGTATTTT
clone_size: many; d_call: TRBD1; j_call: TRBJ1-1; v_call: TRBV2; cdr3_aa: CASSATGLGNTEAFF; cdr3_nt: TGTGCCAGCAGTGCGACAGGGTTGGGGAACACTGAAGCTTTCTTT
clone_size: many; d_call: NA; j_call: TRBJ2-4; v_call: TRBV12-3/TRBV12-4; cdr3_aa: CASSFRAWENIQYF; cdr3_nt: TGTGCCAGCAGTTTCCGGGCCTGGGAAAACATTCAGTACTTC
clone_size: NA; d_call: NA; j_call: TRBJ1-2; v_call: TRBV11-3; cdr3_aa: CASSLGQVNYGYTF; cdr3_nt: TGTGCCAGCAGCTTAGGACAGGTTAACTATGGCTACACCTTC